This T cell receptor (beta chain) was retrieved from a study of blood T cell repertoires in COVID-19. Across the study: Some COVID-19 samples were acute and others convalescent; all came from the United States, Italy and Spain.

In the authors' workflow: Reference gene primer amplification yielded estimated nucleated cell counts. Method: immunoSEQ multiplex PCR; TCRdb's copy keeps in-frame clones and lacks some. V, J and clone size reflect that table, while D and trimming were determined from the DNA. The sample has roughly 80,000 clones; more than 75% are singletons. The CDR3 has 15 amino acids. Looked up from germline, CDR1 is LNHDA and CDR2 is SQIVND (reference sequence). Trimming stripped 4 bases from V and 2 bases from J, with 15 bases between. This clone was detected only once. This TCR was sampled from a human donor in a cohort sampled during active COVID-19. Sequenced: peripheral blood. The chain carries TRBV19 and TRBJ2-7; TRBD1 might be the D (7 bases). The CDR3 sequence: CASSTRQGLTYEQYF. The CDR3 coding sequence is TGTGCCAGTAGTACCCGACAGGGACTGACCTACGAGCAGTACTTC.